A single sample gave rise to the 20 T cell receptor beta chains below, sequenced in a study of PD-1 and CTLA-4 blockade in melanoma. Produced via immunoSEQ multiplex PCR; TCRdb's table is partial and in-frame only. The data show tens of thousands of clones, roughly 90% seen once. This material consisted of CD8+ T cells from peripheral blood, taken from a patient given anti-PD-1 treatment. The receptors derive from a human donor with melanoma.

The gene calls are TRBV6-6 and TRBJ2-5, with a possible D match to TRBD1 (6 bases). Germline lookup yields CDR1 MNHNY and CDR2 SVGAGI (reference sequence). With 6 bases removed from V and 2 bases from J, the gap between germline ends came to 10 bases. The CDR3 runs to 13 residues. The CDR3 DNA follows: TGTGCCAGCAGGGCTAGGGGGCAAGAGACCCAGTACTTC. Translation gives CASRARGQETQYF.

The chain links TRBV5-1 to TRBJ1-1; the D gene is possibly TRBD1 (5 bases). This CDR3 has 14 amino acids. Germline CDR1 reads SGHRS; CDR2 reads YFSETQ. V lost 0 bases and J lost 0, with 6 bases in between. Here the CDR3 reads CASSLDRMNTEAFF. The CDR3, as DNA: TGCGCCAGCAGCTTGGACAGGATGAACACTGAAGCTTTCTTT.

This rearrangement joins TRBV16 to TRBJ1-1; D perhaps matches TRBD1 (5 bases). V was shortened by 1 base and J by 4 bases, with 16 bases between the two germline ends. Per germline, CDR1 KGHSY and CDR2 FQNENV. The length of the CDR3 is 16 residues. CDR3 in DNA: TGTGCCAGCAGCCAATACGGGGCCGGGAGGAGCACTGAAGCTTTCTTT. Translation: CASSQYGAGRSTEAFF.

The rearrangement uses TRBV4-1 and TRBJ2-5; D may be TRBD2 (7 bases). The CDR3 totals 16 residues. V was cut by 0 bases and J by 4 bases, with 15 bases left in between. The germline CDR1 and CDR2 sequences are MGHRA and YSYEKL. The CDR3 region is CASSQDMGGQGETQYF. The CDR3 coding sequence is TGCGCCAGCAGCCAAGATATGGGGGGGCAAGGAGAGACCCAGTACTTC.

The genes are TRBV7-9 and TRBJ1-5; a weak D match, TRBD1 (5 bases). This CDR3 comprises 14 residues. V shed 5 bases and J shed 1 base, with 9 bases lying between them. The germline V gene encodes CDR1 SEHNR and CDR2 FQNEAQ (reference sequence). The CDR3 loop reads CASSPWGSNQPQHF. In nucleotides, the CDR3 is TGTGCCAGCAGCCCTTGGGGGAGCAATCAGCCCCAGCATTTT.

The rearrangement links TRBV7-2 to TRBJ2-3; a weak D match, TRBD2 (5 bases). Per germline, CDR1 SGHTA and CDR2 FQGNSA. V was trimmed by 1 base and J by 0 bases, leaving 14 bases between them. This CDR3 comprises 17 residues. This CDR3 is CASSLVVSGMSTDTQYF. DNA for the CDR3: TGTGCCAGCAGCTTAGTAGTGTCCGGGATGAGCACAGATACGCAGTATTTT.

CDR3 sequence: CASSPSSAAGNQPQHF. Here the CDR3 DNA reads TGTGCCAGCAGCCCCTCTAGCGCGGCTGGGAATCAGCCCCAGCATTTT. V usage is TRBV5-6 and J usage is TRBJ1-5; D gene ambiguous. Germline V CDR1 and CDR2: SGHDT, YYEEEE. Trimming removed 4 bases at V and 4 bases at J, with 18 bases between. The CDR3 loop spans 16 amino acids.

V gene TRBV7-8 combines with J gene TRBJ2-1, with 10 bases that match TRBD1. Germline V CDR1 and CDR2: SGHVS, FQNEAQ. The CDR3 covers 14 residues. After removal of 7 bases from V and 4 bases from J, the junction contained 4 bases not matched to a gene. The CDR3 is CASTGGQGYNEQFF. The CDR3, as DNA: TGTGCCAGCACCGGGGGACAGGGGTACAATGAGCAGTTCTTC.

This chain links TRBV4-2 with TRBJ1-2; perhaps TRBD1 as D (5 bases). V lost 0 bases and J 10 bases, leaving 9 bases between the germline ends. The CDR3 totals 12 residues. Germline assignment: CDR1 LGHNA and CDR2 YNFKEQ. CDR3 residues: CASSQDPGIYTF. CDR3 coding DNA: TGTGCCAGCAGCCAAGATCCAGGGATCTACACCTTC.

The DNA of the CDR3 is TGTGCCAGCAGTTATCGGGGAGGGACCGGGGAGCTGTTTTTT. Protein product: CASSYRGGTGELFF. The chain joins TRBV27 to TRBJ2-2; TRBD2 matches at 7 bases. The CDR3 is 14 residues long. V gave up 4 bases and J gave up 5 bases; unmatched junction bases: 4. Germline V gene lookup returns CDR1 MNHEY and CDR2 SMNVEV (reference sequence).

The gene calls are TRBV20-1 and TRBJ2-7; D is ambiguous. Germline CDR1 reads DFQATT; CDR2 reads SNEGSKA (reference sequence). CDR3 size: 11 residues. Trimming stripped 0 bases from V and 12 bases from J, with 12 bases between. In nucleotides, the CDR3 is TGCAGTGCTAGAGATCCCGAGGAGACGTACTTC. Translated: CSARDPEETYF.

The rearrangement uses TRBV4-1 and TRBJ2-1; TRBD1 is a possible D gene (5 bases). The CDR3 spans 15 residues. The germline V gene has CDR1 MGHRA and CDR2 YSYEKL. Trimming took off 0 bases at V and 7 bases at J, with 13 bases between the two ends. The CDR3 loop is CASSQDERGRNEQFF. CDR3 nucleotides: TGCGCCAGCAGCCAAGATGAAAGGGGCCGGAATGAGCAGTTCTTC.

The chain combines TRBV12-3 or TRBV12-4 with TRBJ1-1, with D perhaps TRBD1 (6 bases). V shed 5 bases and J shed 8 bases, with 15 bases lying between them. The CDR3 contains 13 residues. In nucleotides, the CDR3 is TGTGCCAGCAGTCCGTCCCAGGGGACCGAAGCTTTCTTT. This codes for CASSPSQGTEAFF.

The chain couples TRBV30 to TRBJ1-5; D may be TRBD1 (5 bases). Per germline, CDR1 GTSNPN and CDR2 SVGIG (reference sequence). Trimming took 0 bases from V and 2 from J, leaving 5 bases between them. CDR3 size: 13 residues. CDR3 residues: CAWSVGGNQPQHF. In nucleotides, the CDR3 is TGTGCCTGGAGTGTGGGGGGCAATCAGCCCCAGCATTTT.

The CDR3 here is CASSPTGFFNEQFF. CDR3 nucleotides: TGTGCCAGCTCACCAACAGGATTCTTCAATGAGCAGTTCTTC. The genes are TRBV18 and TRBJ2-1; tentatively, D is TRBD1 (5 bases). With 2 bases removed from V and 6 bases from J, the gap between germline ends came to 11 bases. The CDR3 loop spans 14 amino acids. Germline V gives CDR1 KGHSH, CDR2 LQKENI.

The chain combines TRBV15 with TRBJ2-1; the D is unclear. Germline lookup yields CDR1 LNHNV and CDR2 YYDKDF (reference sequence). V gave up 4 bases and J gave up 5 bases, with 12 bases separating them. The CDR3 spans 14 residues. The CDR3 region is CATSTPGTDNEQFF. CDR3 nucleotides: TGTGCCACCAGCACGCCCGGTACGGACAATGAGCAGTTCTTC. The entire variable domain, with the rest obtained from reference TRBV15 and TRBJ2-1, is as follows: DAMVIQNPRYQVTQFGKPVTLSCSQTLNHNVMYWYQQKSSQAPKLLFHYYDKDFNNEADTPDNFQSRRPNTSFCFLDIRSPGLGDTAMYLCATSTPGTDNEQFFGPGTRLTVL.

The chain employs TRBV27 and TRBJ1-4; TRBD1 is a possible D gene (5 bases). The V gene lost 3 bases and the J gene lost 11 bases, with 16 bases spanning the gap. Germline V lookup: CDR1 MNHEY, CDR2 SMNVEV (reference sequence). The CDR3 covers 14 residues. The CDR3 spells CASSFRREIGKLFF. The DNA for the CDR3 is TGTGCCAGCAGTTTTCGCAGGGAAATCGGGAAACTGTTTTTT.

The chain combines TRBV6-2 or TRBV6-3 with TRBJ2-7, with D tentatively TRBD2 (5 bases). Trimming stripped 4 bases from V and 6 bases from J, with 16 bases between. The CDR3 covers 14 residues. Germline V CDR1 and CDR2: MNHEY, SVGEGT. This CDR3 is CASSSRAEGGEQYF. The CDR3 DNA follows: TGTGCCAGCAGTTCCCGGGCGGAAGGAGGCGAGCAGTACTTC.

The chain has TRBV13 and TRBJ2-3; a possible D gene is TRBD2 (7 bases). Germline V gene data show CDR1 as PRHDT and CDR2 as FYEKMQ (reference sequence). This CDR3 has 16 amino acids. Trimming removed 1 base at V and 6 bases at J, with 17 bases between. In DNA form, the CDR3 reads TGTGCCAGCAGCTTAGAGGGGGGGATTACCCGGGATACGCAGTATTTT. This codes for CASSLEGGITRDTQYF. The full variable domain, its missing parts supplied by reference TRBV13 and TRBJ2-3, is AAGVIQSPRHLIKEKRETATLKCYPIPRHDTVYWYQQGPGQDPQFLISFYEKMQSDKGSIPDRFSAQQFSDYHSELNMSSLELGDSALYFCASSLEGGITRDTQYFGPGTRLTVL.

V usage is TRBV30 and J usage is TRBJ1-2, with 9 bases lining up with TRBD1. The CDR3 extends over 15 amino acids. V was clipped by 1 base and J by 4 bases; unmatched bases: 7. Germline V gene data show CDR1 as GTSNPN and CDR2 as SVGIG (reference sequence). The CDR3 sequence: CAWSDGQGLVYGYTF. DNA of the CDR3: TGTGCCTGGAGTGACGGACAGGGGTTGGTCTATGGCTACACCTTC.